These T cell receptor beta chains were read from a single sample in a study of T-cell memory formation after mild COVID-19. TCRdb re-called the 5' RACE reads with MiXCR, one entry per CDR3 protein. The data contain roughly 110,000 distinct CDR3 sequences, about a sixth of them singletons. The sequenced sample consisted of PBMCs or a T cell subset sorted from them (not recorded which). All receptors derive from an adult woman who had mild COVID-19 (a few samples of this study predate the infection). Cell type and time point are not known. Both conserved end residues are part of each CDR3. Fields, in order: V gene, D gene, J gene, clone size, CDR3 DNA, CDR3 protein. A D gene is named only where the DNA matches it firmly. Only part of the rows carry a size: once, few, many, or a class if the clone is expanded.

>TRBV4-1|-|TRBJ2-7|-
TGCGCCAGCAGCCAAGGAGGGGTATCCTACGAGCAGTACTTC
CASSQGGVSYEQYF
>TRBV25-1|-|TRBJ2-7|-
TGTGCCAGCATGGGCTACGAGCAGTACTTC
CASMGYEQYF
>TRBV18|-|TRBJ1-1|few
TGTGCCAGCTCACCACCAACGGGGGAAGCTTTCTTT
CASSPPTGEAFF
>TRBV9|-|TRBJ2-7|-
TGTGCCAGCAGCGTAGAGGACAGTTCCTACGAGCAGTACTTC
CASSVEDSSYEQYF
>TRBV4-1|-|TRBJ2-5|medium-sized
TGCGCCAGCAGCCTGGGAAGGGGAGAGACCCAGTACTTC
CASSLGRGETQYF
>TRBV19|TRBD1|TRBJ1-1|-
TGTGCCAGTAGTATTACCGGGACAGGGAGTGAAGCTTTCTTT
CASSITGTGSEAFF
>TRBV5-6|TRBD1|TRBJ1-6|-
TGTGCCAGCAGCTTGGGACAGGGTCATTCACCCCTCCACTTT
CASSLGQGHSPLHF
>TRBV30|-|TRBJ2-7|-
TGTGCCTGGAGTGGTAAAGGGCCACGCTACGAGCAGTACTTC
CAWSGKGPRYEQYF
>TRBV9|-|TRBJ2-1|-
TGTGCCAGCAGCGTAGCGCGACCCGAGCAGTTCTTC
CASSVARPEQFF
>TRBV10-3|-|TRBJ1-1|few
TGTGCCATCAGAAAGCGGGAGTTAGACTTGAACACTGAAGCTTTCTTT
CAIRKRELDLNTEAFF
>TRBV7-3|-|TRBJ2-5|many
TGTGCCAGCAGCTTGTACCAAGAGACCCAGTACTTC
CASSLYQETQYF
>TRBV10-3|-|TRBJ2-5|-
TGTGCCATCAGCAGCCGGTCGGTCCAAGAGACCCAGTACTTC
CAISSRSVQETQYF
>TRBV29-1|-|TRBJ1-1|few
TGCAGCGTCCCCTCGACAGGTCCGGAGGGAGCTTTCTTT
CSVPSTGPEGAFF
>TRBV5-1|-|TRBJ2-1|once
TGCGCCAGCAGCTTGTACCAGGGTTCATACAATGAGCAGTTCTTC
CASSLYQGSYNEQFF
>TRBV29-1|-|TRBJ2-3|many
TGCAGCGTTGAAGGAGGGATAACAGATACGCAGTATTTT
CSVEGGITDTQYF
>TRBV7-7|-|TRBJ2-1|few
TGTGCCAGCAGCTTAGGAGGGGTCAATGAGCAGTTCTTC
CASSLGGVNEQFF
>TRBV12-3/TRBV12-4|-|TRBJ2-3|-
TGTGCCAGCCAGGCAGAGACCACAGATACGCAGTATTTT
CASQAETTDTQYF
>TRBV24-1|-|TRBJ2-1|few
TGTGCCACCAGTGATTTCTACAATGAGCAGTTCTTC
CATSDFYNEQFF
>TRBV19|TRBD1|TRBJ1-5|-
TGTGCCAGTAGTACACAGGGGTTCGGTGCCAATCAGCCCCAGCATTTT
CASSTQGFGANQPQHF
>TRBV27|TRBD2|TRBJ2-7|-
TGTGCCAGCACTTCGGAACTAGCGGGAGTGGAGGAGCAGTACTTC
CASTSELAGVEEQYF
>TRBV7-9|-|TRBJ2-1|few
TGTGCCAGCAGCCCCTCGAGGACACCCTCCAATGAGCAGTTCTTC
CASSPSRTPSNEQFF
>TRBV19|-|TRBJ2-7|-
TGTGCCAGTAGTATACGGATTTCCTCCTACGAGCAGTACTTC
CASSIRISSYEQYF
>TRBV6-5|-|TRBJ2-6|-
TGTGCCAGCAGTTCTCATTTAGGCTCTGGGGCCAACGTCCTGACTTTC
CASSSHLGSGANVLTF
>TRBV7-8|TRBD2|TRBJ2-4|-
TGTGCCAGCAGCTTACCAGCGGGGAGGCAAAACATTCAGTACTTC
CASSLPAGRQNIQYF
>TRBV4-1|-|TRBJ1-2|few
TGCGCCAGCAGCACTGCCGGGACATCATTTAACTATGGCTACACCTTC
CASSTAGTSFNYGYTF
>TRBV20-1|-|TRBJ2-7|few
TGCAGTGTCCTCCGGGACGGGACCTACGAGCAGTACTTC
CSVLRDGTYEQYF
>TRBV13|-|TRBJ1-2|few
TGTGCCAGCAGCTTAGGCCTGGGCAGGGCCTGGGGGACCTTC
CASSLGLGRAWGTF
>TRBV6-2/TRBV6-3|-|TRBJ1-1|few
TGTGCCAGCACTTATCGGGGGGATGGAGCTTTCTTT
CASTYRGDGAFF
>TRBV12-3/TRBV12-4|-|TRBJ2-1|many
TGTGCCAGCGGGAGCTCCTACAATGAGCAGTTCTTC
CASGSSYNEQFF
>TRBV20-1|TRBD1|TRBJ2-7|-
TGCAGTGCTAGATATGGGACAGGACCAATATTC
CSARYGTGPIF
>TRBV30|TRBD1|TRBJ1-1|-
TGTGCCTGGACCCGAAGACAGGGGGCTTGGGGCACTGAAGCTTTCTTT
CAWTRRQGAWGTEAFF
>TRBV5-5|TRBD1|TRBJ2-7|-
TGTGCCAGCAGCTTCCTGGACAGGGTGTTCTACGAGCAGTACTTC
CASSFLDRVFYEQYF
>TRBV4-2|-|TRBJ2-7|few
TGTGCCAGCAGCCAAGCAAACGAGCAGTACTTC
CASSQANEQYF
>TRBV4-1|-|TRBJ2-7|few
TGCGCCAGCAGCCAGGCAAGTCGGGGACTCTACGAGCAGTACTTC
CASSQASRGLYEQYF
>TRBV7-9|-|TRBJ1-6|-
TGTGCCAGCAGCTCTCGCGCACCCCTCCACTTT
CASSSRAPLHF
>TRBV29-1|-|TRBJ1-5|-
TGCAGCTTATGGGCTGGGGGAGTTAATCAGCCCCAGCATTTT
CSLWAGGVNQPQHF
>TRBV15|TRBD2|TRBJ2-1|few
TGTGCCACCAGCCCTGAAGGGGGAGGACTAGCGGGAGATGGGACCTACAATGAGCAGTTCTTC
CATSPEGGGLAGDGTYNEQFF
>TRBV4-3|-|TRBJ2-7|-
TGCGCCAGCAGCCAAGATTACCAGGGTGCGGACGAGCAGTACTTC
CASSQDYQGADEQYF
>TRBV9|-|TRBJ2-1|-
TGTGCCAGCAGCGTAGCTGTGGTAGTTGGGGCAAATGAGCAGTTCTTC
CASSVAVVVGANEQFF